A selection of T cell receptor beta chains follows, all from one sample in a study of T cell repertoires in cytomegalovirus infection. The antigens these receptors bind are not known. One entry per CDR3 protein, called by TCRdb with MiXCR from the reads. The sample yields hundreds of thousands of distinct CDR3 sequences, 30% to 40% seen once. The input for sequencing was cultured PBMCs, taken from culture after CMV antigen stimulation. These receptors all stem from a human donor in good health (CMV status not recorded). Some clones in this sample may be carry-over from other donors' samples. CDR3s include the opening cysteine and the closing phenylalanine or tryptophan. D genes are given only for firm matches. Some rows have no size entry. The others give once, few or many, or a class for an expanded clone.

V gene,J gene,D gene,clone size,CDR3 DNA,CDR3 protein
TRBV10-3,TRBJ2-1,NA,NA,TGTGCCATCAGGGGAGACAGGACATCCGCGAGCTCCTACAATGAGCAGTTCTTC,CAIRGDRTSASSYNEQFF
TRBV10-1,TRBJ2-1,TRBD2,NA,TGCGCCAGCAGTGAAGAGACTAGCGGGAGGAATGAGCAGTTCTTC,CASSEETSGRNEQFF
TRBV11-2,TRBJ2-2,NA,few,TGTGCCAGCAGCCCGCTGGCCGGCTCGGGGAGGACCGGGGAGCTGTTTTTT,CASSPLAGSGRTGELFF
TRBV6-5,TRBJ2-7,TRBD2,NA,TGTGCCAGCAGGGATCTAGCGGGGGGCCCGTATGTCGTTCAGTACTTC,CASRDLAGGPYVVQYF
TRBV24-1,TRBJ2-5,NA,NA,TGTGCCACCAGTGATTTGGGGCAGGGTGGGACCCAGTACTTC,CATSDLGQGGTQYF
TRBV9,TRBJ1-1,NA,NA,TGTGCCAGCAGCGTAGGAGTAGACGTCAAAACTGAAGCTTTCTTT,CASSVGVDVKTEAFF
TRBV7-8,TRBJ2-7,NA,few,TGTGCCAGCAGCTTGGTCAAAGTATCCTACGAGCAGTACTTC,CASSLVKVSYEQYF
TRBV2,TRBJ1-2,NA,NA,TGTGCCAGCAACCGGGCCAGAGGGGGAACGAGCTATGGCTACACCTTC,CASNRARGGTSYGYTF
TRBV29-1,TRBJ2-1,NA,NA,TGCAGCCTACAGGGCGCGGGTGAGCAGTTCTTC,CSLQGAGEQFF
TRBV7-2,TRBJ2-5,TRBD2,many,TGTGCCAGCAGCTACCAGCGGGGGGGACAAGAGACCCAGTACTTC,CASSYQRGGQETQYF
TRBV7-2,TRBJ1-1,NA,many,TGTGCCAGCGAGGGTAACACTGAAGCTTTCTTT,CASEGNTEAFF
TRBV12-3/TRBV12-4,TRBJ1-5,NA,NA,TGTGCCAGCAGTTACGGGATCCAGCCCCAGCATTTT,CASSYGIQPQHF
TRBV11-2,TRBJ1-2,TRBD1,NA,TGTGCCAGCAGCCAGACCAAGGACAGGGCGGGCGATGGCTACACCTTC,CASSQTKDRAGDGYTF
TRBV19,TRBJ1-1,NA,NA,TGTGCCAGTAATCCGGGAGCAGGGGACGGAGCTTTCTTT,CASNPGAGDGAFF
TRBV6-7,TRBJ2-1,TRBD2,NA,TGTGCCAGCAGCTTAGGACTAGCAAGCTCCTACAATGAGCAGTTCTTC,CASSLGLASSYNEQFF
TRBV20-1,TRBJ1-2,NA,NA,TGCAGTGCTAGAGTCACAAGAGGGACTAACTATGGCTACACCTTC,CSARVTRGTNYGYTF